These 7 T cell receptor beta chains share one sample of origin, sequenced in a study of cytomegalovirus exposure and HLA in healthy donors. A multiplex PCR was run with 60 Vbeta primers and 13 Jbeta primers. TCRdb's table, derived via immunoSEQ multiplex PCR, lists solely in-frame clones and lacks some. Of some 84,000 clones listed, over 75% are singletons. The sample taken for sequencing was PBMCs. The receptor source for this set is a boy younger than 18 in good health and CMV-seronegative.

The CDR3 here is CASSTARTGGETQYF. CDR3 sequence (DNA): TGTGCCAGCAGTACTGCCCGGACAGGGGGAGAGACCCAGTACTTC. V usage is TRBV6-5 and J usage is TRBJ2-5; 10 nucleotides line up with TRBD1. The CDR3 runs 15 residues. The germline V gene encodes CDR1 MNHEY and CDR2 SVGAGI. The V gene end was trimmed by 5 bases and the J gene end by 4 bases; junction bases not matched to a gene: 7.

CDR3 region: CASSPGQGSGYGYTF. CDR3 DNA: TGTGCCAGCTCACCGGGACAGGGGTCGGGCTATGGCTACACCTTC. The rearrangement joins TRBV18 to TRBJ1-2, with 10 bases that match TRBD1. The junction had 5 bases not matched to a gene; V was cut back by 3 bases and J by 4 bases. The V gene's germline CDR1 is KGHSH and CDR2 LQKENI. The CDR3 consists of 15 residues.

This clone has only one observation. Written as DNA, the CDR3 is TGTGCCAGCAGTGCCGGGACAGGGACCTTGGAACAGCCCCAGCATTTT. Its translation: CASSAGTGTLEQPQHF. The chain recombines TRBV9 with TRBJ1-5; 9 bases align to TRBD1. With 5 bases clipped from V and 7 bases from J, the junction kept 13 bases outside the gene matches. Germline values: CDR1 SGDLS, CDR2 YYNGEE. CDR3 length: 16 residues.

The rearrangement joins TRBV6-5 to TRBJ1-1; the match to TRBD1 covers 9 bases. The CDR3 covers 15 residues. CDR1 MNHEY and CDR2 SVGAGI come from the germline V gene. V dropped 8 bases and J dropped 1; count of bases not matched to a gene: 8. CDR3 nucleotide sequence: TGTGCCAGCTCTCGCCCGGGACAGGGGAACACTGAAGCTTTCTTT. This sequence encodes CASSRPGQGNTEAFF.

The chain uses TRBV7-8 and TRBJ2-7; the match to TRBD1 covers 7 bases. The CDR3 loop spans 16 amino acids. Germline V lookup: CDR1 SGHVS, CDR2 FQNEAQ. V lost 7 bases to trimming and J lost 4 bases; unmatched junction nucleotides: 16. In nucleotides, the CDR3 is TGTGCCAGCATCCCAACATTCGGACAGGCGAGATACGAGCAGTACTTC. Its protein is CASIPTFGQARYEQYF.

The genes are TRBV9 and TRBJ2-5; 8 nucleotides line up with TRBD2. With V trimmed by 4 bases and J by 2 bases, 16 bases remained unmatched. The V gene's germline CDR1 is SGDLS and CDR2 YYNGEE. The length of the CDR3 is 18 residues. The CDR3 DNA is TGTGCCAGCAGCCCCTATGCCACCGGGGGGGCAGTTCAAGAGACCCAGTACTTC. This encodes CASSPYATGGAVQETQYF.

The chain recombines TRBV29-1 with TRBJ2-7, with no clear D. The length of the CDR3 is 12 residues. Germline V CDR1 and CDR2: SQVTM, ANQGSEA. The CDR3: CRPTRSPDEQYF. In DNA form, the CDR3 reads TGCAGACCCACGCGGAGTCCAGACGAGCAGTACTTC.